This T cell receptor (beta chain) was observed in a study of OX40 agonist ivuxolimab in advanced cancers. The CDR3 is made up of 16 amino acids. Libraries were prepared by immunoSEQ multiplex PCR; TCRdb keeps only in-frame clonotypes and omits some of them. This table holds more than 70,000 clones, approximately 82% found once. V is TRBV12-1 and J is TRBJ2-7; TRBD2 is taken as the D call from the table, unchecked against the DNA. TRBV12-1 is noted as a pseudogene. This TCR derives from an adult with an advanced solid tumor such as melanoma, head and neck, liver or kidney cancer. The source was CD4+ or CD8+ T cells sorted from blood, collected in a trial of the OX40 agonist ivuxolimab. DNA for the CDR3: TGTGCCAGCAGCTGCAAGACTAGTGAGGGGCCTTACGAGCAGTACTTC. Protein product: CASSCKTSEGPYEQYF.